This TCR beta chain originates from a study of metastatic and nonmetastatic thyroid tumors. TCRdb used MiXCR to call clones anew from the PCR reads. This sample yields about 36,000 clones, of which around 21% are seen a single time; roughly a sixth belongs to the top ten. Patients underwent thyroid surgery, and none had received any treatment before it. This clonotype was sampled from a female donor with papillary thyroid cancer or a benign thyroid nodule (not recorded which). Some clones in this sample may be carry-over from other donors' samples. The sequencing sample was made of blood.

The CDR3 here is CASSYSKRTQGGYTF. CDR3 sequence (DNA): TGTGCCAGCAGTTACTCGAAGAGGACTCAGGGTGGCTACACCTTC. V and J are TRBV6-2 or TRBV6-3 and TRBJ1-2; D perhaps matches TRBD1 (5 bases). CDR1 is MNHEY, CDR2 SVGEGT, per germline. V lost 0 bases and J 7 bases, leaving 15 bases between the germline ends. The CDR3 covers 15 residues.